A selection of T cell receptor beta chains follows, all from one sample in a study of blood T cell repertoires in COVID-19. Sequencing used immunoSEQ multiplex PCR; TCRdb keeps in-frame clones, though not all of them. Here the sample spans over 200,000 clones, roughly 90% being singletons. Sequencing used peripheral blood. Receptors were obtained from a man aged 35 to 55 with active or convalescent COVID-19. Both conserved end residues are part of each CDR3. Each record gives: J gene, clone size, D gene, V gene, CDR3 DNA, CDR3 protein. D genes are given only for firm matches. Not every row has a clone size; where given, it reads once, few, many or a size class.

j_call: TRBJ1-2; clone_size: few; d_call: .; v_call: TRBV28; cdr3_nt: TGTGCCAGCAGTTTTGCACAGAACTATGGCTACACCTTC; cdr3_aa: CASSFAQNYGYTF
j_call: TRBJ2-7; clone_size: .; d_call: .; v_call: TRBV11-3; cdr3_nt: TGTGCCAGCAGCTCTTCCAGGGGGGCGAACGAGCAGTACTTC; cdr3_aa: CASSSSRGANEQYF
j_call: TRBJ1-4; clone_size: .; d_call: TRBD1; v_call: TRBV5-1; cdr3_nt: TGCGCCAGCACCCCGGGACAGGGTAATGAAAAACTGTTTTTT; cdr3_aa: CASTPGQGNEKLFF
j_call: TRBJ1-5; clone_size: .; d_call: TRBD1; v_call: TRBV2; cdr3_nt: TGTGCCAGCACCCGACAGGGAACTCAGCCCCAGCATTTT; cdr3_aa: CASTRQGTQPQHF
j_call: TRBJ1-2; clone_size: .; d_call: .; v_call: TRBV5-1; cdr3_nt: TGCGCCAGCAGCTCCGGAGGTAGGGAGGTGGTCTATGGCTACACCTTC; cdr3_aa: CASSSGGREVVYGYTF
j_call: TRBJ1-1; clone_size: .; d_call: .; v_call: TRBV30; cdr3_nt: TGTGCCTGGAGTGTACAGTACACTGAAGCTTTCTTT; cdr3_aa: CAWSVQYTEAFF
j_call: TRBJ1-3; clone_size: .; d_call: .; v_call: TRBV18; cdr3_nt: TGTGCCAGCTCACCGTGGCAGCGAACTGGAAACACCATATATTTT; cdr3_aa: CASSPWQRTGNTIYF
j_call: TRBJ2-1; clone_size: .; d_call: TRBD2; v_call: TRBV5-1; cdr3_nt: TGCGCCAGCAGCGCGGCTAGCGGGAGGGAGGGTGATGAGCAGTTCTTC; cdr3_aa: CASSAASGREGDEQFF
j_call: TRBJ2-3; clone_size: .; d_call: .; v_call: TRBV28; cdr3_nt: TGTGCCAGCAGTCCGGGACTCCTCACAGATACGCAGTATTTT; cdr3_aa: CASSPGLLTDTQYF
j_call: TRBJ1-4; clone_size: .; d_call: TRBD1; v_call: TRBV19; cdr3_nt: TGTGCCAGTAGTATGGTTACAGGGGGAGGTGAAAAACTGTTTTTT; cdr3_aa: CASSMVTGGGEKLFF
j_call: TRBJ1-4; clone_size: .; d_call: .; v_call: TRBV28; cdr3_nt: TGTGCCAGCAGGCAGACTGATGAACTGGGAAAACTGTTTTTT; cdr3_aa: CASRQTDELGKLFF
j_call: TRBJ2-3; clone_size: .; d_call: .; v_call: TRBV6-5; cdr3_nt: TGTGCCAGCAGCAGCGGGCGGTACACAGATACGCAGTATTTT; cdr3_aa: CASSSGRYTDTQYF
j_call: TRBJ1-2; clone_size: .; d_call: .; v_call: TRBV9; cdr3_nt: TGTGCCAGCAGCGTAGTTCCAGGGGTCGGCTATGGCTACACCTTC; cdr3_aa: CASSVVPGVGYGYTF
j_call: TRBJ2-7; clone_size: .; d_call: .; v_call: TRBV24-1; cdr3_nt: TGTGCCACCCCTGCCCGGACAGAGAACTACGAGCAGTACTTC; cdr3_aa: CATPARTENYEQYF
j_call: TRBJ2-2; clone_size: once; d_call: .; v_call: TRBV29-1; cdr3_nt: TGCAGCGTTGTAGTCGGGGACACCGGGGAGCTGTTTTTT; cdr3_aa: CSVVVGDTGELFF
j_call: TRBJ2-7; clone_size: once; d_call: TRBD1; v_call: TRBV7-2; cdr3_nt: TGTGCCAGCAGCTTAGGGGGGCAGGGGGCGGCCGAGCAGTACTTC; cdr3_aa: CASSLGGQGAAEQYF
j_call: TRBJ1-1; clone_size: few; d_call: TRBD1; v_call: TRBV30; cdr3_nt: TGTGCCTGGAGTGTACTTTTTTCAGGGGGAGACACTGAAGCTTTCTTT; cdr3_aa: CAWSVLFSGGDTEAFF
j_call: TRBJ2-1; clone_size: .; d_call: .; v_call: TRBV12-3/TRBV12-4; cdr3_nt: TGTGCCAGCAGCGGGGGACTCAATGAGCAGTTCTTC; cdr3_aa: CASSGGLNEQFF
j_call: TRBJ1-1; clone_size: once; d_call: TRBD1; v_call: TRBV19; cdr3_nt: TGTGCCAGTAGTCTCCGAGGACAGGCCTTCGGCACTGAAGCTTTCTTT; cdr3_aa: CASSLRGQAFGTEAFF
j_call: TRBJ1-1; clone_size: .; d_call: .; v_call: TRBV18; cdr3_nt: TGTGCCAGCTCACCCAGCAGGATGAACACTGAAGCTTTCTTT; cdr3_aa: CASSPSRMNTEAFF
j_call: TRBJ1-1; clone_size: .; d_call: TRBD1; v_call: TRBV28; cdr3_nt: TGTGCCAGCACTTGGACAGGTACCACTGAAGCTTTCTTT; cdr3_aa: CASTWTGTTEAFF
j_call: TRBJ1-1; clone_size: .; d_call: .; v_call: TRBV7-9; cdr3_nt: TGTGCCAGCAGTCACCCCCGATGGAGAGGAGGATTGGGCACTGAAGCTTTCTTT; cdr3_aa: CASSHPRWRGGLGTEAFF
j_call: TRBJ1-2; clone_size: .; d_call: TRBD1; v_call: TRBV28; cdr3_nt: TGTGCCAGCACCACGGGACAGGGGGCGCGTGGCTACACCTTC; cdr3_aa: CASTTGQGARGYTF
j_call: TRBJ1-5; clone_size: few; d_call: TRBD1; v_call: TRBV9; cdr3_nt: TGTGCCAGCAGCCGACAGGGGGGCCGGCAGCCCCAGCATTTT; cdr3_aa: CASSRQGGRQPQHF
j_call: TRBJ1-2; clone_size: .; d_call: .; v_call: TRBV5-1; cdr3_nt: TGCGCCAGCAGCTTGATGGAGGGGCTGCCCGATTTCTATGGCTACACCTTC; cdr3_aa: CASSLMEGLPDFYGYTF
j_call: TRBJ1-1; clone_size: .; d_call: .; v_call: TRBV7-3; cdr3_nt: TGTGCCAGCAGCCTATCTTACGGGAACACTGAAGCTTTCTTT; cdr3_aa: CASSLSYGNTEAFF
j_call: TRBJ2-1; clone_size: .; d_call: .; v_call: TRBV24-1; cdr3_nt: TGTGCCACCAGTGATTTGGGGGGGATATCCTCCAATGAGCAGTTCTTC; cdr3_aa: CATSDLGGISSNEQFF
j_call: TRBJ1-1; clone_size: .; d_call: .; v_call: TRBV28; cdr3_nt: TGTGCCAGCAGTTCTACGAACACTGAAGCTTTCTTT; cdr3_aa: CASSSTNTEAFF
j_call: TRBJ2-7; clone_size: once; d_call: TRBD2; v_call: TRBV2; cdr3_nt: TGTGCCAGCAGCCCCGACAGCGGGAGGAGCGAGCAGTACTTC; cdr3_aa: CASSPDSGRSEQYF
j_call: TRBJ2-5; clone_size: .; d_call: TRBD2; v_call: TRBV5-1; cdr3_nt: TGCGCCAGCAGCCCCTCGGCGGGGGGGCCGGTTGAGACCCAGTACTTC; cdr3_aa: CASSPSAGGPVETQYF